The next 18 T cell receptor beta chains were all read from a single sample in a study of graft-versus-host responses after intestinal transplantation. Repertoires were generated with immunoSEQ multiplex PCR, while TCRdb's copy carries only in-frame clones and drops some. The sample holds under 20,000 clones; roughly nine tenths are singletons and the top ten take 9.4%. Source: PBMCs, taken around 230 days after intestinal transplant. Receptors originate from a human patient who received an intestinal transplant, so some T cells may come from the graft donor.

A single count supports this clone. CDR3 in amino acids: CASSFKPGRLTNYGYTF. For the CDR3, the DNA is TGTGCCAGCAGCTTTAAACCAGGGAGATTAACTAACTATGGCTACACCTTC. The V call is TRBV5-4, the J call TRBJ1-2; possible D gene TRBD1, 5 bases. The length of the CDR3 is 17 residues. Germline values: CDR1 SGHNT, CDR2 YYREEE (reference sequence). Trimming left V 2 bases short and J 0 bases short, with 17 bases between.

The V and J genes are TRBV2 and TRBJ1-4, with TRBD1 identical over 7 bases. V lost 3 bases to trimming and J lost 7 bases; unmatched junction nucleotides: 11. This CDR3 has 16 amino acids. Germline loops: CDR1 SNHLY, CDR2 FYNNEI. The CDR3 protein is CASSDPGQVRGEKLFF. In DNA form, the CDR3 reads TGTGCCAGCAGTGATCCCGGACAGGTCCGGGGTGAAAAACTGTTTTTT.

The J gene is TRBJ2-1, the V gene TRBV29-1, with 8 bases identical to TRBD1. J gave up 0 bases and V 6 bases, and 4 bases lay outside the gene matches. The V gene's germline CDR1 is SQVTM and CDR2 ANQGSEA. The length of the CDR3 is 14 residues. The CDR3 spells CSVAGTGSYNEQFF. CDR3 coding DNA: TGCAGCGTGGCCGGGACAGGCTCCTACAATGAGCAGTTCTTC.

Written as DNA, the CDR3 is TGTGCCAGCAGTCCCCGCGGGGGGCGGGTAGATACGCAGTATTTT. Translating it yields CASSPRGGRVDTQYF. V and J are TRBV6-5 and TRBJ2-3; 8 positions agree with TRBD2. There are 15 residues in the CDR3. Germline V gene data show CDR1 as MNHEY and CDR2 as SVGAGI. Trimming took 5 bases from V and 5 from J; bases not matched to a gene: 9.

This chain connects TRBV27 to TRBJ2-5, with TRBD1 matching over 7 bases. This CDR3 comprises 17 residues. Germline V gene lookup returns CDR1 MNHEY and CDR2 SMNVEV (reference sequence). J gave up 2 bases and V 6 bases, and 15 bases lay outside the gene matches. The CDR3 region is CASSPLPGQPKQETQYF. Here the CDR3 DNA reads TGTGCCAGCAGCCCTTTACCGGGACAGCCAAAACAAGAGACCCAGTACTTC.

The chain combines TRBV6-5 with TRBJ2-2, with a possible D match to TRBD1 (6 bases). Germline V gene data show CDR1 as MNHEY and CDR2 as SVGAGI. V lost 2 bases and J lost 1, with 8 bases in between. CDR3 length: 15 amino acids. CDR3 sequence reads: CASSYSRGNTGELFF. CDR3 bases: TGTGCCAGCAGTTACAGCAGGGGGAACACCGGGGAGCTGTTTTTT.

This chain uses TRBV4-1 with TRBJ2-1; D possibly corresponds to TRBD2 (5 bases). From germline, CDR1 is MGHRA and CDR2 YSYEKL. Trimming took off 3 bases at V and 0 bases at J, with 9 bases between the two ends. CDR3 length: 15 residues. The CDR3, as DNA: TGCGCCAGCAGCCACCTAGGGAGCTCCTACAATGAGCAGTTCTTC. This sequence encodes CASSHLGSSYNEQFF.

V and J are TRBV2 and TRBJ2-1, with TRBD2 matching 9 bases. Trimming at V came to 6 bases and at J to 4 bases, leaving 13 bases not matched to a gene. Germline V CDR1 and CDR2: SNHLY, FYNNEI. CDR3 length: 17 amino acids. The CDR3 is CASSYSPASGVYNEQFF. DNA of the CDR3: TGTGCCAGCAGCTACTCCCCCGCTAGCGGGGTTTACAATGAGCAGTTCTTC.

In this sample, this clone turned up once. The chain recombines TRBV25-1 with TRBJ2-7, with no clear D. The germline V gene has CDR1 MGHDK and CDR2 SYGVNS. Trimming removed 8 bases from V and 4 bases from J, with 9 bases in between. The CDR3 sequence is 11 residues long. The CDR3 sequence is CASSRRYEQYF. The CDR3 DNA sequence: TGTGCCAGCTCCCGACGGTACGAGCAGTACTTC.

This clone was seen a single time. This sequence joins TRBV2 and TRBJ1-5; the match to TRBD1 covers 9 bases. V trimming: 3 bases; J trimming: 5 bases; junction bases outside the gene matches: 8. The CDR3 extends over 16 amino acids. The germline V gene has CDR1 SNHLY and CDR2 FYNNEI. Here the CDR3 DNA reads TGTGCCAGCAGTGATGGGTCGTGGACAGGGGATCAGCCCCAGCATTTT. Protein sequence: CASSDGSWTGDQPQHF.

The chain couples TRBV13 to TRBJ1-1; no definite D call. Trimming cost V 3 bases and J 3 bases, with 5 bases left between them. CDR3 length equals 12 residues. Germline-derived CDR1 and CDR2 are PRHDT and FYEKMQ (reference sequence). The CDR3 loop is CASSLEDTEAFF. The CDR3 DNA follows: TGTGCCAGCAGCTTGGAAGACACTGAAGCTTTCTTT.

V is TRBV6-1 and J is TRBJ2-7; D not certain. Per germline, CDR1 MNHNS and CDR2 SASEGT. Trimming took off 0 bases at V and 0 bases at J, with 9 bases between the two ends. This CDR3 has 15 amino acids. This CDR3 is CASSEAPGSSYEQYF. DNA of the CDR3: TGTGCCAGCAGTGAAGCCCCAGGCAGCTCCTACGAGCAGTACTTC.

This clone came up once. V and J are TRBV7-9 and TRBJ1-2; 10 bases map to TRBD1. CDR3 length: 15 amino acids. Germline V gives CDR1 SEHNR, CDR2 FQNEAQ (reference sequence). The J segment lost 2 bases and the V segment lost 5 bases, leaving 5 bases of the junction unmatched. Written as DNA, the CDR3 is TGTGCCAGCAGCCATCCGGGACAGGGGAACTATGGCTACACCTTC. Its protein product is CASSHPGQGNYGYTF.

The chain links TRBV29-1 to TRBJ1-2; D may be TRBD1 (6 bases). The CDR3 runs 12 residues. V shed 8 bases and J shed 5 bases, with 15 bases lying between them. Germline lookup yields CDR1 SQVTM and CDR2 ANQGSEA. CDR3: CSLQAGAYGYTF. Written as DNA, the CDR3 is TGCAGCCTTCAGGCAGGGGCTTATGGCTACACCTTC.

The DNA for the CDR3 is TGTGCCAGCAGTGGGACGGAGAGGAGCAGCTCCTACAATGAGCAGTTCTTC. As protein: CASSGTERSSSYNEQFF. The chain is built from TRBV2 and TRBJ2-1, with D unclear. CDR3 length: 17 residues. Per germline, CDR1 SNHLY and CDR2 FYNNEI. Trimming took 4 bases from V and 0 from J, leaving 16 bases between them.

The V and J genes are TRBV7-2 and TRBJ1-2; TRBD1 might be the D (5 bases). Trimming removed 4 bases at V and 6 bases at J, with 24 bases between. The germline V gene encodes CDR1 SGHTA and CDR2 FQGNSA. This CDR3 has 17 residues. For the CDR3, the DNA is TGTGCCAGCAGCTCACCTGGGGGGACTGAAGGGATCGATGGCTACACCTTC. It encodes CASSSPGGTEGIDGYTF.

The chain carries TRBV21-1 and TRBJ1-2; TRBD1, the table's D call, lacks a check against the DNA. TRBV21-1 represents a pseudogene. The CDR3 loop spans 13 amino acids. CDR3 bases: TGTGCCAGCAAACACCAGGGTAACTATGGCTACACCTTC. Its protein product is CASKHQGNYGYTF.

The V gene is TRBV6-1, the J gene TRBJ1-2, with D possibly TRBD1 on 6 matching bases. Trimming stripped 4 bases from V and 8 bases from J, with 23 bases between. This CDR3 spans 16 amino acids. Germline V lookup: CDR1 MNHNS, CDR2 SASEGT. CDR3 nucleotide sequence: TGTGCCAGCAGTGCAGAGGCAGGGGAATCAGAGAAGGGCTACACCTTC. It translates to CASSAEAGESEKGYTF.